Listed here are 3 T cell receptor beta chains from one sample, sequenced in a study of cytomegalovirus exposure and HLA in healthy donors. 60 Vbeta and 13 Jbeta primers were used in PCR. Profiled with immunoSEQ multiplex PCR; TCRdb holds only in-frame clones, not every one. The listing contains 150,000 to 200,000 clones. Specimen: PBMCs. The receptors originated from a man aged 25-45 years in good health and CMV-seronegative.

This chain uses TRBV7-8 with TRBJ1-5, with 10 bases matching TRBD1. V gave up 5 bases and J gave up 3 bases; unmatched junction bases: 4. CDR1 SGHVS and CDR2 FQNEAQ come from the germline V gene. The CDR3 has 15 amino acids. The CDR3 here is CASSRGQGNNQPQHF. For the CDR3, the DNA is TGTGCCAGCAGCCGGGGACAGGGGAACAATCAGCCCCAGCATTTT.

The gene calls are TRBV28 and TRBJ1-5; D is perhaps TRBD1 (5 bases). V gave up 4 bases and J gave up 6 bases, with 16 bases separating them. Germline V CDR1 and CDR2: MDHEN, SYDVKM. The CDR3 spans 15 residues. The CDR3 loop reads CASSSEGRGAQPQHF. In DNA form, the CDR3 reads TGTGCCAGCAGTTCGGAGGGCCGAGGGGCTCAGCCCCAGCATTTT.

The chain couples TRBV18 to TRBJ1-1; the match to TRBD1 covers 9 bases. J gave up 3 bases and V 3 bases, and 2 bases lay outside the gene matches. Germline loops: CDR1 KGHSH, CDR2 LQKENI. The CDR3 has 14 residues. This CDR3 reads CASSPWTGDTEAFF. CDR3 in DNA: TGTGCCAGCTCACCGTGGACAGGGGACACTGAAGCTTTCTTT.